This TCR beta chain was identified in a study of blood T cell repertoires in COVID-19. Overall study context: Spain, Italy and the United States supplied samples that represented acute and convalescent COVID-19. T cells, B-cell-depleted T cells, or PBMCs supplied cDNA or gDNA.

This clone was picked up one time. Germline CDR1 LGHNT, CDR2 FRNRAP. Unmatched junction bases numbered 7, after V lost 7 bases and J lost 7 bases. The CDR3 runs 13 residues. Per the original data handling: Amplified reference gene primers provided the basis for estimating nucleated cell counts. Clones were read by immunoSEQ multiplex PCR, and TCRdb kept only the in-frame ones, dropping some. V and J calls and clone size are given by that table; D and trimming were obtained from the DNA. The repertoire holds some 45,000 clones, with under 85% as singletons. Sequenced sample: peripheral blood. The origin of this receptor is a woman older than 75 with acute or convalescent COVID-19. The rearrangement uses TRBV12-5 and TRBJ1-2; 9 positions agree with TRBD1. CDR3 sequence reads: CASAITGGFGYTF. CDR3 DNA: TGTGCTAGTGCCATCACAGGGGGCTTTGGCTACACCTTC.